The 21 T cell receptor beta chains below were found in one sample sequenced in a study of blood T cell repertoires in COVID-19 (TCRdb year 2020). Library preparation used the immunoSEQ multiplex PCR assay. This immuneACCESS table, as held by TCRdb, lists in-frame sequences with V and J called but not all clones. Of the missing ones, under half trace to an unresolved V gene in checked studies; the others have no known cause. The sample table lists roughly 410,000 clones, around 91% of them with a count of one. Around 1.5% of the sample is in the top ten clones. Sequencing was done on a sample of peripheral blood. These receptors were taken from a woman in her thirties or forties with COVID-19, enrolled during active disease.

The rearrangement links TRBV6-1 to TRBJ2-6, with a possible D match to TRBD1 (6 bases). The germline V gene has CDR1 MNHNS and CDR2 SASEGT. Trimming left V 0 bases short and J 18 bases short, with 18 bases between. The CDR3 loop spans 14 amino acids. The CDR3 nucleotides read TGTGCCAGCAGTGAAGCGGCAGGGGCTCGGCACTGGACTTTC. Translated: CASSEAAGARHWTF.

The genes are TRBV4-3 and TRBJ1-5; D not resolved. CDR3 length equals 15 residues. V lost 0 bases, J lost 4 bases, and 10 bases lay in between. CDR1 and CDR2 (germline): LGHNA, YSLEER. The CDR3 nucleotides read TGCGCCAGCAGCCAAGATGATCAGAAGAATCAGCCCCAGCATTTT. Protein: CASSQDDQKNQPQHF.

The rearrangement joins TRBV6-2 or TRBV6-3 to TRBJ1-1; no definite D call. Germline V gives CDR1 MNHEY, CDR2 SVGEGT. The CDR3 spans 13 residues. V lost 4 bases and J lost 1, with 7 bases in between. The CDR3 spells CASSFHWNTEAFF. The CDR3 nucleotides read TGTGCCAGCAGTTTTCATTGGAACACTGAAGCTTTCTTT.

The chain carries TRBV2 and TRBJ1-6; possibly TRBD1 for D (6 bases). Between the trimmed V and J ends, which lost 2 bases and 7 bases, there was a span of 9 bases. The CDR3 runs 14 residues. The germline V gene encodes CDR1 SNHLY and CDR2 FYNNEI. CDR3 coding DNA: TGTGCCAGCAGTGAAACAGGGCCCAATTCACCCCTCCACTTT. This gives the protein CASSETGPNSPLHF.

The CDR3 region is CASSRTGNEDEQYF. CDR3 DNA sequence: TGTGCCAGCAGCCGTACGGGAAATGAGGACGAGCAGTACTTC. The chain joins TRBV7-3 to TRBJ2-7, with D perhaps matching TRBD2 (5 bases). The V gene's germline CDR1 is SGHTA and CDR2 FQGTGA. V lost 5 bases to trimming and J lost 5 bases, with 16 bases between them. This CDR3 has 14 amino acids.

The chain links TRBV20-1 to TRBJ1-2; maybe TRBD1 (5 bases). The CDR3 sequence is 12 residues long. V dropped 3 bases and J dropped 7 bases, with 12 bases sitting between them. Germline CDR1 is DFQATT and CDR2 is SNEGSKA (reference sequence). This CDR3 reads CSASGEGVGYTF. The CDR3 DNA is TGCAGTGCTAGTGGGGAAGGGGTTGGCTACACCTTC.

J is TRBJ2-5 and V is TRBV5-1, with 9 bases aligning to TRBD1. The CDR3 totals 13 residues. V dropped 5 bases and J dropped 2; count of bases not matched to a gene: 1. Germline CDR1 SGHRS, CDR2 YFSETQ. DNA for the CDR3: TGCGCCAGCAGGGACAGGGGTCAAGAGACCCAGTACTTC. Its translation is CASRDRGQETQYF.

J is TRBJ2-1 and V is TRBV7-8; 7 nucleotides line up with TRBD1. The CDR3 runs 14 residues. J gave up 0 bases and V 6 bases, and 2 bases lay outside the gene matches. In germline, CDR1 is SGHVS, CDR2 FQNEAQ. The CDR3 is CASRGQSSYNEQFF. In DNA, the CDR3 is TGTGCCAGCAGGGGACAGTCCTCCTACAATGAGCAGTTCTTC.

The chain is built from TRBV11-2 and TRBJ1-2; D ambiguous. Germline V gives CDR1 SGHAT, CDR2 FQNNGV. Trimming shortened V by 5 bases and J by 13 bases, and 17 bases separated the two germline ends. This CDR3 spans 12 amino acids. Here the CDR3 DNA reads TGTGCCAGCAGCCTCGTGAGCGATCCGCGCACCTTC. Its translation: CASSLVSDPRTF.

The V and J genes are TRBV28 and TRBJ1-2; TRBD1 might be the D (5 bases). In germline, CDR1 is MDHEN, CDR2 SYDVKM. The CDR3 is made up of 14 amino acids. Trimming removed 6 bases from V and 5 bases from J, with 16 bases in between. This CDR3 is CASSMGLRGYGYTF. CDR3 nucleotides: TGTGCCAGCAGCATGGGACTCCGAGGTTATGGCTACACCTTC.

The genes are TRBV11-3 and TRBJ2-1; no firm D call. The germline V gene has CDR1 SGHNT and CDR2 YENEEA. CDR3 length: 12 residues. V dropped 4 bases and J dropped 6 bases, with 7 bases sitting between them. This CDR3 reads CASSSRPNEQFF. In DNA, the CDR3 is TGTGCCAGCAGCTCGAGGCCCAATGAGCAGTTCTTC. The full variable domain, completed using reference TRBV11-3 and TRBJ2-1, is EAGVVQSPRYKIIEKKQPVAFWCNPISGHNTLYWYLQNLGQGPELLIRYENEEAVDDSQLPKDRFSAERLKGVDSTLKIQPAELGDSAVYLCASSSRPNEQFFGPGTRLTVL.

The V call is TRBV29-1, the J call TRBJ1-4; D is possibly TRBD1 (5 bases). CDR1 SQVTM and CDR2 ANQGSEA come from the germline V gene. This CDR3 region has 13 residues. V was shortened by 4 bases and J by 7 bases, with 13 bases between the two germline ends. CDR3 nucleotides: TGCAGCGTTGGATTAAGGGGTCTTGAAAAACTGTTTTTT. This codes for CSVGLRGLEKLFF. The whole variable domain, remainder taken from reference TRBV29-1 and TRBJ1-4, is SAVISQKPSRDICQRGTSLTIQCQVDSQVTMMFWYRQQPGQSLTLIATANQGSEATYESGFVIDKFPISRPNLTFSTLTVSNMSPEDSSIYLCSVGLRGLEKLFFGSGTQLSVL.

The rearrangement joins TRBV14 to TRBJ2-7; the match to TRBD1 covers 10 bases. CDR1 and CDR2 (germline): SGHDN, FVKESK. The CDR3 is made up of 15 amino acids. Trimming took 4 bases from V and 2 from J; bases not matched to a gene: 5. This CDR3 reads CASSPRGTGAYEQYF. As DNA, the CDR3 is TGTGCCAGCAGCCCCCGAGGGACAGGGGCCTACGAGCAGTACTTC.

The genes are TRBV7-9 and TRBJ1-4; D is ambiguous. Germline loops: CDR1 SEHNR, CDR2 FQNEAQ (reference sequence). The V end was cut by 5 bases, the J end by 0 bases, with 10 bases between. CDR3 length equals 15 residues. The CDR3: CASSVQLATNEKLFF. CDR3 sequence (DNA): TGTGCCAGCAGCGTACAGCTTGCAACTAATGAAAAACTGTTTTTT.

The chain has TRBV4-1 and TRBJ2-3; D is unclear. V was pared by 0 bases and J by 4 bases, with 14 bases between. From germline, CDR1 is MGHRA and CDR2 YSYEKL. The CDR3 sequence is 16 residues long. CDR3 DNA sequence: TGCGCCAGCAGCCAAGATCATGGCTATCGGGCAGATACGCAGTATTTT. Residues: CASSQDHGYRADTQYF.

The chain has TRBV30 and TRBJ2-1; the match to TRBD1 covers 7 bases. The CDR3 has 15 residues. Germline CDR1 reads GTSNPN; CDR2 reads SVGIG (reference sequence). Trimming removed 2 bases from V and 1 base from J; junction bases left unmatched: 5. CDR3 sequence reads: CAWSKGAPSYNEQFF. In DNA, the CDR3 is TGTGCCTGGAGTAAGGGGGCCCCTTCCTACAATGAGCAGTTCTTC.

This chain uses TRBV28 with TRBJ1-6; D not certain. Germline V lookup: CDR1 MDHEN, CDR2 SYDVKM. Trimming left V 3 bases short and J 11 bases short, with 8 bases between. The CDR3 sequence is 12 residues long. Here the CDR3 reads CASSLAVTPLHF. CDR3 coding DNA: TGTGCCAGCAGTTTGGCCGTGACACCCCTCCACTTT.

V usage is TRBV11-2 and J usage is TRBJ1-2; perhaps TRBD1 as D (5 bases). Germline V gives CDR1 SGHAT, CDR2 FQNNGV. The CDR3 covers 15 residues. V was trimmed by 5 bases and J by 2 bases, leaving 15 bases between them. CDR3 residues: CASSRNGGGNYGYTF. CDR3 nucleotide sequence: TGTGCCAGCAGCCGGAACGGGGGGGGAAACTATGGCTACACCTTC.

This sequence joins TRBV6-4 and TRBJ2-1; 13 bases agree with TRBD2. The CDR3 has 16 amino acids. Trimming removed 8 bases from V and 3 bases from J; junction bases left unmatched: 7. Germline V CDR1 and CDR2: MRHNA, SNTAGT. The CDR3 here is CASSSGTSGVYNEQFF. The CDR3 nucleotides read TGTGCCAGCTCCTCCGGGACTAGCGGGGTCTACAATGAGCAGTTCTTC.

The count of this clone is one. This chain connects TRBV5-1 to TRBJ1-1; 7 bases align to TRBD1. Germline V lookup: CDR1 SGHRS, CDR2 YFSETQ. This CDR3 has 16 amino acids. After removal of 2 bases from V and 0 bases from J, the junction contained 7 bases not matched to a gene. This CDR3 is CASSFLGGQMNTEAFF. DNA of the CDR3: TGCGCCAGCAGCTTCCTAGGGGGCCAAATGAACACTGAAGCTTTCTTT.

The chain recombines TRBV2 with TRBJ1-4; no reliable D call. CDR1 is SNHLY and CDR2 is FYNNEI in the germline V gene. V was pared by 10 bases and J by 3 bases, with 3 bases between. The CDR3 covers 10 residues. CDR3 residues: CATSNEKLFF. CDR3 coding DNA: TGTGCCACCTCTAATGAAAAACTGTTTTTT. Filled out from reference TRBV2 and TRBJ1-4, the complete variable domain reads EPEVTQTPSHQVTQMGQEVILRCVPISNHLYFYWYRQILGQKVEFLVSFYNNEISEKSEIFDDQFSVERPDGSNFTLKIRSTKLEDSAMYFCATSNEKLFFGSGTQLSVL.